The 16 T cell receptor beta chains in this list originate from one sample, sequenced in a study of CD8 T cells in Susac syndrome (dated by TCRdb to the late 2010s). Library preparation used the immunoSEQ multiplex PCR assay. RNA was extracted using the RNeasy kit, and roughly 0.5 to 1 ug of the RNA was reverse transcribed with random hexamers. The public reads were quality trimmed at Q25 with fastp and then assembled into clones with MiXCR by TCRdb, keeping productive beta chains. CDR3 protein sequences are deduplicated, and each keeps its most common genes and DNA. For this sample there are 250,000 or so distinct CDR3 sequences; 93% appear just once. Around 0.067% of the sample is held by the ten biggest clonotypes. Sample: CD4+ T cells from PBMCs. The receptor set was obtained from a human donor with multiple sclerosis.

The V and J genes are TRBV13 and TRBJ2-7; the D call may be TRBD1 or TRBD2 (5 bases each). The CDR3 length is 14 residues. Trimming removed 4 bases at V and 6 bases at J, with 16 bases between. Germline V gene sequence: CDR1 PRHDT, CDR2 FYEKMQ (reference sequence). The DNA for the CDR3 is TGTGCCAGCAGCTCCGGGGCGAGATCTCGCGAGCAGTACTTC. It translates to CASSSGARSREQYF. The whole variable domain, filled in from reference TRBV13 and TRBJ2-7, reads AAGVIQSPRHLIKEKRETATLKCYPIPRHDTVYWYQQGPGQDPQFLISFYEKMQSDKGSIPDRFSAQQFSDYHSELNMSSLELGDSALYFCASSSGARSREQYFGPGTRLTVT.

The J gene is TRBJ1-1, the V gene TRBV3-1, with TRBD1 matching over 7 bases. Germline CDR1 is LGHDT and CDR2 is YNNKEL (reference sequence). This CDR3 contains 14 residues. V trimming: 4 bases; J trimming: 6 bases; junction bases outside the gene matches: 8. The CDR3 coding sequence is TGTGCCAGCAGCCCGGTCAGGGGGTATCCTGAAGCTTTCTTT. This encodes CASSPVRGYPEAFF.

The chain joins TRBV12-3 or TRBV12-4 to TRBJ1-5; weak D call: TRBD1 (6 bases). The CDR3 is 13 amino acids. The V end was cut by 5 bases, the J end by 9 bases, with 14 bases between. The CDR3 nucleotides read TGTGCCAGCAGTCCCAGGGGTGGTGGGCCCCAGCATTTT. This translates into CASSPRGGGPQHF.

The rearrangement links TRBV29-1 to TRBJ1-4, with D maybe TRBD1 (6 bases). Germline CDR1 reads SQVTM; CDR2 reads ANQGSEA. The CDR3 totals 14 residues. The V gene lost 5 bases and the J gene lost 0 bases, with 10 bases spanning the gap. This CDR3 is CSVSTGATNEKLFF. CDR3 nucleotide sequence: TGCAGCGTTTCGACAGGAGCAACTAATGAAAAACTGTTTTTT.

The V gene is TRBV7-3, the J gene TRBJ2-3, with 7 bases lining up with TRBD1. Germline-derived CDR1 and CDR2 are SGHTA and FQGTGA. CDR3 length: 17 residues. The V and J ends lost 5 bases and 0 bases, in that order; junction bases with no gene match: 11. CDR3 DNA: TGTGCCAGCAGCCCATTAAAGGGGGCCTCTAGCACAGATACGCAGTATTTT. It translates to CASSPLKGASSTDTQYF. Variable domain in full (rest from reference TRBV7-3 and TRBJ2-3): GAGVSQTPSNKVTEKGKYVELRCDPISGHTALYWYRQSLGQGPEFLIYFQGTGAADDSGLPNDRFFAVRPEGSVSTLKIQRTERGDSAVYLCASSPLKGASSTDTQYFGPGTRLTVL.

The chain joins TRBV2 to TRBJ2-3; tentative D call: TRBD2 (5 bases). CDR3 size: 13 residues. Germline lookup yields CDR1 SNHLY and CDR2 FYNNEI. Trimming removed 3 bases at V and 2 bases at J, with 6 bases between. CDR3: CASSDGVTDTQYF. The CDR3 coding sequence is TGTGCCAGCAGTGACGGGGTCACAGATACGCAGTATTTT.

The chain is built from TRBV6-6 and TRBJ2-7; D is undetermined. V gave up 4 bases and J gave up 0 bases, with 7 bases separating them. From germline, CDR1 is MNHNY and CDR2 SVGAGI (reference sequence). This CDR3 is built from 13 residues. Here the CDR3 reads CASSFGDSYEQYV. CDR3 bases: TGTGCCAGCAGTTTCGGCGACTCCTACGAGCAGTACGTC.

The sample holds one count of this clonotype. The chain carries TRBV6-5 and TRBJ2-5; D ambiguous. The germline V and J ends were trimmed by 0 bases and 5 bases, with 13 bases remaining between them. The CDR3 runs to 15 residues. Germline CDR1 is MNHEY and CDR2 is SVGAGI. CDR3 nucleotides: TGTGCCAGCAGTTACTCGATTACCCCTGGGGAGACCCAGTACTTC. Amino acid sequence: CASSYSITPGETQYF.

CDR3 amino acids: CASSVDGQYNSPLHF. Written as DNA, the CDR3 is TGTGCCAGCAGCGTGGACGGACAATATAATTCACCCCTCCACTTT. The genes are TRBV11-1 and TRBJ1-6; possible D gene TRBD1, 5 bases. The V gene's germline CDR1 is SGHAT and CDR2 FQDESV (reference sequence). V was pared by 5 bases and J by 4 bases, with 12 bases between. The CDR3 is made up of 15 amino acids.

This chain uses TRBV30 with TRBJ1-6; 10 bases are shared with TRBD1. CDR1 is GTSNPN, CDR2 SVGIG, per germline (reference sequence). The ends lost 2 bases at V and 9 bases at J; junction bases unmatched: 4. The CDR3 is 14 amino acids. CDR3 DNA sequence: TGTGCCTGGAGTCCCGGACAGGGGGTTTCACCCCTCCACTTT. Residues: CAWSPGQGVSPLHF.

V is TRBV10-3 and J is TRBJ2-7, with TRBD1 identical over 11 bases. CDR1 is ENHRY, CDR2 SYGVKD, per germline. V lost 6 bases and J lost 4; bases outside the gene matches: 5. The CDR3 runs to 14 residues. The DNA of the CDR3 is TGTGCCATCAGACCCGGGACAGGGGGTTACGAGCAGTACTTC. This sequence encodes CAIRPGTGGYEQYF.

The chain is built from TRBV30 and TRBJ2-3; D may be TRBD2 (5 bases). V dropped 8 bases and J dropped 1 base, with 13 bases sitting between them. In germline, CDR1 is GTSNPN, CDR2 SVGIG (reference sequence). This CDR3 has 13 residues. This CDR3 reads CAHNLRGTDTQYF. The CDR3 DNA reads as TGTGCCCATAACCTGAGGGGCACAGATACGCAGTATTTT.

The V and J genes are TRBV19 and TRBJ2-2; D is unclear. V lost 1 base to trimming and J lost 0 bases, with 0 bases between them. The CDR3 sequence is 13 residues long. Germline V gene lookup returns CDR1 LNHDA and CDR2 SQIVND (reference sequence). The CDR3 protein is CASSIANTGELFF. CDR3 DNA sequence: TGTGCCAGTAGTATAGCGAACACCGGGGAGCTGTTTTTT.

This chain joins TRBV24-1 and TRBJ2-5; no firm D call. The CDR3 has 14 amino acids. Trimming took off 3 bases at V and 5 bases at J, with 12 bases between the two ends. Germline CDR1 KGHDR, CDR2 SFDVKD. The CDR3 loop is CATSDADPEETQYF. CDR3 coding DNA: TGTGCCACCAGTGATGCTGACCCGGAGGAGACCCAGTACTTC.

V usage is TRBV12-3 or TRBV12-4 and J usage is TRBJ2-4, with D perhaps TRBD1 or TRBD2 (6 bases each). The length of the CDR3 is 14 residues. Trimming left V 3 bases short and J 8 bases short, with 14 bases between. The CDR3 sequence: CASSLFGGQDIQYF. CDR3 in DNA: TGTGCCAGCAGTTTGTTTGGGGGGCAGGACATTCAGTACTTC.

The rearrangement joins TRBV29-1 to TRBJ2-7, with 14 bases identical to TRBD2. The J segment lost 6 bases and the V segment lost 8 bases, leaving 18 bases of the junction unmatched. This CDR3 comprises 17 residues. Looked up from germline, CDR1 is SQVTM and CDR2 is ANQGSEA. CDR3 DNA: TGCAGCCCTTTGGGTGATCCGGGACTAGCGGGAGCGGGCGAGCAGTACGTC. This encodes CSPLGDPGLAGAGEQYV.